The T cell receptor (beta chain) described here comes from a study of shared T cell receptors in the human thymus. This CDR3 comprises 14 residues. The germline V gene has CDR1 MNHEY and CDR2 SMNVEV (reference sequence). Trimming left V 3 bases short and J 0 bases short, with 7 bases between. Comment on this clone: The same CDR3 can be traced to other DNA sequences in this sample.

This table comes from immunoSEQ multiplex PCR, and its TCRdb copy is limited to in-frame clones, with some not included. The table lists some 400,000 clones, roughly 94% of them singletons. The chain carries TRBV27 and TRBJ2-3; tentatively, D is TRBD1 (5 bases). Sequenced sample: thymocytes. This clonotype originated in a human donor. CDR3 sequence: CASSLGLSTDTQYF. The CDR3 bases are TGTGCCAGCAGTTTGGGGCTAAGCACAGATACGCAGTATTTT.